This T cell receptor (beta chain) came from a study of blood T cell repertoires in COVID-19. About the research overall: The study drew acute and convalescent COVID-19 samples from the United States, Italy and Spain. T cells, B-cell-depleted T cells, or PBMCs supplied cDNA or gDNA.

The assay was immunoSEQ multiplex PCR, and TCRdb's table has in-frame clones only and misses some. This table holds 80,000 to 100,000 clones, around 80% found once. This sequence was found in a human donor in a cohort sampled during active COVID-19. Specimen: peripheral blood.

The CDR3 DNA reads TGTGCCAGCAGCCAAGAAACCCGACAGTCGGGAAACACCATATATTTT. Residues: CASSQETRQSGNTIYF. The V and J genes are TRBV3-1 (or the pseudogene TRBV3-2) and TRBJ1-3; a possible D gene is TRBD1 (5 bases). This CDR3 is built from 16 residues. CDR1 LGHDT and CDR2 YNNKEL come from the germline V gene (reference sequence). V was shortened by 0 bases and J by 4 bases, with 13 bases between the two germline ends.